This T cell receptor (beta chain) was sequenced during a study of blood T cells in healthy people across ages. The length of the CDR3 is 16 residues. Trimming took off 5 bases at V and 0 bases at J, with 14 bases between the two ends. Germline V CDR1 and CDR2: SQVTM, ANQGSEA. About this clonotype: The missing conserved phenylalanine or tryptophan at the end of this CDR3 makes a read error likely.

Then a second PCR, running roughly 7 to 11 cycles, was carried out with a sample-barcoded 5' primer and a J-beta primer mix. TCRdb redid the calling of the 5' RACE reads with MiXCR, one entry per CDR3 protein. The sample holds nearly 1 million distinct CDR3 sequences, around 54% seen once. The sequencing sample was made of blood. This chain joins TRBV29-1 and TRBJ2-6, with no clear D. The TCR was taken from an older woman in good health. This CDR3 reads CSVCRAGNSGANVLTL. DNA of the CDR3: TGCAGCGTTTGTCGCGCCGGCAACTCTGGGGCCAACGTCCTGACTTTA.